This paragraph reports one TCR beta chain. From germline, CDR1 is LNHDA and CDR2 SQIVND (reference sequence). The CDR3 contains 16 residues. V was shortened by 6 bases and J by 0 bases, with 15 bases between the two germline ends. This specimen belongs to a study of chemoradiotherapy in HPV16-positive cancers. Study summary: Functional T-cell assays on a couple of HPV16-positive patients' cells defined candidate HPV-specific clones and common TCR motifs.

The assay was immunoSEQ multiplex PCR, and TCRdb's table has in-frame clones only and misses some. Of about 6,400 clones detected, roughly 80% appear once; the ten largest clones hold more than 6.5%. This chain links TRBV19 with TRBJ2-1; weak D call: TRBD2 (7 bases). Sequenced here: tumor tissue, sampled from a patient who underwent chemoradiotherapy. The TCR sequence derives from a human donor with HPV-associated anogenital cancer. The CDR3 region has the DNA TGTGCCAGTAGACGGGGGGCTTCTAGCTCCTACAATGAGCAGTTCTTC. As protein: CASRRGASSSYNEQFF. The variable domain in full, with the rest retrieved from reference TRBV19 and TRBJ2-1, is DGGITQSPKYLFRKEGQNVTLSCEQNLNHDAMYWYRQDPGQGLRLIYYSQIVNDFQKGDIAEGYSVSREKKESFPLTVTSAQKNPTAFYLCASRRGASSSYNEQFFGPGTRLTVL.